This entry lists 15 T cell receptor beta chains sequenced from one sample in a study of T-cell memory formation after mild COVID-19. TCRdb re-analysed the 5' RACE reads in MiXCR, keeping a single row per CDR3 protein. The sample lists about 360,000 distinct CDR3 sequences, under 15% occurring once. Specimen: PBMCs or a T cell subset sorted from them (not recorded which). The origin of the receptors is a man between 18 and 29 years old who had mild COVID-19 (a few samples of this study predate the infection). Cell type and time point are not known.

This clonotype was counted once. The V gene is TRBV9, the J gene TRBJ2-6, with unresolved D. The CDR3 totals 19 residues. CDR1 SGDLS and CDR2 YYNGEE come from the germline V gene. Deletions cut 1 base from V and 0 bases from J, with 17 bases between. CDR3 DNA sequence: TGTGCCAGCAGCGTATTAATAACACCGGCTAACTCTGGGGCCAACGTCCTGACTTTC. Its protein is CASSVLITPANSGANVLTF.

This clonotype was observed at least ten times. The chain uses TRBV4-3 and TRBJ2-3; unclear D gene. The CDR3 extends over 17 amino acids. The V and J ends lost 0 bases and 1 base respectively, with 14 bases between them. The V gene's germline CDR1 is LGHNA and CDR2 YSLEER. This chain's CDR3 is CASSQDGLSWGTDTQYF. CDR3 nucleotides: TGCGCCAGCAGCCAAGACGGGCTTAGTTGGGGCACAGATACGCAGTATTTT.

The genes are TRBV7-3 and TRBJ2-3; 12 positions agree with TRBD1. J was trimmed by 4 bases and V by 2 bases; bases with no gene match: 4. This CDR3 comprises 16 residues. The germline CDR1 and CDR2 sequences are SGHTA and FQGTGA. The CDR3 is CASSLLGQGAADTQYF. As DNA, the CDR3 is TGTGCCAGCAGCTTACTGGGACAGGGGGCAGCAGATACGCAGTATTTT.

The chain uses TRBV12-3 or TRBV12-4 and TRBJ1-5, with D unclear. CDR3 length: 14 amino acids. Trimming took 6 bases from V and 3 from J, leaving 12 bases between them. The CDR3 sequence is CASSDGRNNQPQHF. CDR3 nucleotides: TGTGCCAGCAGCGACGGACGGAACAATCAGCCCCAGCATTTT.

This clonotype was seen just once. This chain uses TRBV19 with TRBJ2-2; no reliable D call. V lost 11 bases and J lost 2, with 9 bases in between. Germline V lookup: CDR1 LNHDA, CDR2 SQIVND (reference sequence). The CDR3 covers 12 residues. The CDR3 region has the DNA TGTGCCTGTACCGGTAACACCGGGGAGCTGTTTTTT. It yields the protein CACTGNTGELFF.

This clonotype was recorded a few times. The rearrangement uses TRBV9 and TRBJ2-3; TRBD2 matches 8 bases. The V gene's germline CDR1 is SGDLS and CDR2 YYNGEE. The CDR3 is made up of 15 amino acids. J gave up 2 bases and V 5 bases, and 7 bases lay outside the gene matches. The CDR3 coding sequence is TGTGCCAGCAGTAGTACTAGCGGAGACACAGATACGCAGTATTTT. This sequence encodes CASSSTSGDTDTQYF.

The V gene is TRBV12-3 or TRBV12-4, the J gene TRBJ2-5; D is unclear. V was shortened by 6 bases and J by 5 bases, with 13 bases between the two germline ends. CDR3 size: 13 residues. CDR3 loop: CASRPTSEETQYF. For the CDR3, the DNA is TGTGCCAGCAGGCCTACAAGTGAGGAGACCCAGTACTTC.

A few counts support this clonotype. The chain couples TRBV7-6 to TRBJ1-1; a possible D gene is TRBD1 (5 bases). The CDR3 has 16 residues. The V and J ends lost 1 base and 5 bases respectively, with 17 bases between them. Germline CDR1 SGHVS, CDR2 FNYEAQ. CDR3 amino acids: CASSLGGAGRVTEAFF. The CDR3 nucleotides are TGTGCCAGCAGCTTAGGAGGAGCGGGCAGGGTAACTGAAGCTTTCTTT.

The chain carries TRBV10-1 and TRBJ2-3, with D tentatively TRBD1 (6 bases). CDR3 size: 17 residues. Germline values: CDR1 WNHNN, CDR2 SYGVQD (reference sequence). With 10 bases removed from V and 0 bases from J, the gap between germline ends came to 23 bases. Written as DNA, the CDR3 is TGCGCCAACCGGGACACAGTCCGACTTACTAGCACAGATACGCAGTATTTT. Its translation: CANRDTVRLTSTDTQYF.

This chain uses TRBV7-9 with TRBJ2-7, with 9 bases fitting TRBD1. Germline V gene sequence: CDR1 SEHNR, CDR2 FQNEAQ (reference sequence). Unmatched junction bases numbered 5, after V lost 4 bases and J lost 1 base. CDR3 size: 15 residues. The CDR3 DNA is TGTGCCAGCAGCTCGGGACAGGGCCGTTCCTACGAGCAGTACTTC. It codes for CASSSGQGRSYEQYF. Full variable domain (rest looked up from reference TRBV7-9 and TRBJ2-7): DTGVSQNPRHKITKRGQNVTFRCDPISEHNRLYWYRQTLGQGPEFLTYFQNEAQLEKSRLLSDRFSAERPKGSFSTLEIQRTEQGDSAMYLCASSSGQGRSYEQYFGPGTRLTVT.

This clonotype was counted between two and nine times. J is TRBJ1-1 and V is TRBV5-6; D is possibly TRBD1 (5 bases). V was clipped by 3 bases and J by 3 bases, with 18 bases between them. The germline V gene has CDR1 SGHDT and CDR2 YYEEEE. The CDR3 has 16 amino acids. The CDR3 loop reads CASSSLVRVLDTEAFF. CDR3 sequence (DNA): TGTGCCAGCAGCTCCTTGGTCAGGGTCTTGGACACTGAAGCTTTCTTT. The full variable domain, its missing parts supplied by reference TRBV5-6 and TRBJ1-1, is DAGVTQSPTHLIKTRGQQVTLRCSPKSGHDTVSWYQQALGQGPQFIFQYYEEEERQRGNFPDRFSGHQFPNYSSELNVNALLLGDSALYLCASSSLVRVLDTEAFFGQGTRLTVV.

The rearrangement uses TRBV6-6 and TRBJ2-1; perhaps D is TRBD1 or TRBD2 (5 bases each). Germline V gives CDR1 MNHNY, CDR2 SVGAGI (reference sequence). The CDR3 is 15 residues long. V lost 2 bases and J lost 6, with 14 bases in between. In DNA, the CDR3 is TGTGCCAGCAGTTACGCGCCGGGACCTCTCAATGAGCAGTTCTTC. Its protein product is CASSYAPGPLNEQFF.

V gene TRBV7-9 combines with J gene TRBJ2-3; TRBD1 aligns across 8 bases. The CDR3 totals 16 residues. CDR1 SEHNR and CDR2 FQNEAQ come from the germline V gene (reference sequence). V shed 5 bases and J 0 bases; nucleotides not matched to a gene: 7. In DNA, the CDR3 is TGTGCCAGCAGCCCCGGACAGGGCCCTAGCACAGATACGCAGTATTTT. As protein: CASSPGQGPSTDTQYF.

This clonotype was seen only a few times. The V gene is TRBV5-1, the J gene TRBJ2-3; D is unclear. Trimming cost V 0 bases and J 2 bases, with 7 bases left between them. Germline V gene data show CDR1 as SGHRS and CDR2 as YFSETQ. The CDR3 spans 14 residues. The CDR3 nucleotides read TGCGCCAGCAGCTTGGGAGCCTACACAGATACGCAGTATTTT. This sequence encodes CASSLGAYTDTQYF.

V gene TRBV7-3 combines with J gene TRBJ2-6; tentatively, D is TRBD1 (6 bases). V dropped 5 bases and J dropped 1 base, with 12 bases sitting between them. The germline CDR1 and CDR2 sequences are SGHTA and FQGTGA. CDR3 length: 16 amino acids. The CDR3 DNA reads TGTGCCAGCAGCCCCGTGACAGGTTCTGGGGCCAACGTCCTGACTTTC. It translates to CASSPVTGSGANVLTF.